This T cell receptor beta chain was profiled in a study of shared clonotypes between healthy human individuals. Study context: The donor pool was made up of a couple of women and a few men aged 18 to 49. Study-wide results and caveats: A reduction in generation probabilities was seen for non-shared clonotypes relative to those shared by all four donors.

Germline values: CDR1 MGHDK, CDR2 SYGVNS. This CDR3 is 14 amino acids long. Trimming left V 4 bases short and J 2 bases short, with 12 bases between. Profiled with immunoSEQ multiplex PCR; TCRdb holds only in-frame clones, not every one. The table shows a few million clones, with 85% to 95% occurring only once. A remark on this clone: Its target is not known.

CD4+ cell separation produced CD45RA+ naive and CD45RA-negative memory subsets. This clonotype was obtained from a man younger than 35 in good health. Some clones in this sample may be carry-over from other donors' samples. The sample comprised naive CD4+ T cells from PBMCs. The sample's subset: CD45RA+ positively selected. The V and J genes are TRBV25-1 and TRBJ2-7; D gene unclear. CDR3 protein: CASSGPTAAYEQYF. The CDR3 bases are TGTGCCAGCAGTGGACCCACGGCGGCCTACGAGCAGTACTTC.